This T cell receptor (beta chain) is from a study of shared clonotypes between healthy human individuals. General study points: The generation probabilities recorded for non-shared clonotypes fell below those of clonotypes shared by all four donors. Memory subsets generally showed lower estimated richness than naive subsets. Depth of sequencing was expected to influence donor clonotype sharing.

A word on this clone: Its antigen is not known.

Naive CD8 cells lacked CD45RO, underwent positive selection for CCR7 and left out terminally differentiated effector memory CD45RA+ cells. The CDR3 totals 15 residues. The germline V gene has CDR1 SGHTS and CDR2 YDEGEE. Trimming cost V 1 base and J 8 bases, with 16 bases left between them. As processed by the authors: ImmunoSEQ yielded junction-only sequences lacking quality scores, so filtering differed. TCRdb keeps only in-frame clones here, not all; method: immunoSEQ multiplex PCR. That table is the source of V, J and clone size, and D and trimming were worked out from the DNA. The sample lists some 2,000,000 clones, approximately 94% seen once, with approximately 1.2% in the top ten.

The chain links TRBV5-8 to TRBJ2-1; TRBD1 might be the D (5 bases). The material sequenced was naive CD8+ T cells sorted from blood. The sequence came from a man aged 18 to 29 in good health. Here the CDR3 reads CASSLSQGTGYEQFF. CDR3 nucleotide sequence: TGTGCCAGCAGCTTGAGTCAGGGCACGGGTTATGAGCAGTTCTTC.